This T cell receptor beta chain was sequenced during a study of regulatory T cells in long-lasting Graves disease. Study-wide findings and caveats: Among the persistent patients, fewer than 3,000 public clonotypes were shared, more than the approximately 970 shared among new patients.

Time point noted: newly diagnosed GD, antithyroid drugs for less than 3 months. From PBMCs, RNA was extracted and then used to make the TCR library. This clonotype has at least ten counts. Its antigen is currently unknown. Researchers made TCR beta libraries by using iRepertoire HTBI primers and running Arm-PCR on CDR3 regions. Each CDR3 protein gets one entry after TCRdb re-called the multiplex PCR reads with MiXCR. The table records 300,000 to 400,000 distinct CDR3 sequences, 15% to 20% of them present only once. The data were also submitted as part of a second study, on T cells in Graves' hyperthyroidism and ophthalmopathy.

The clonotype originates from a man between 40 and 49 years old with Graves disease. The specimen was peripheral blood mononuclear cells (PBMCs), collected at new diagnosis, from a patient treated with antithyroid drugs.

The CDR3 coding sequence is TGCAGTGCTAGGGCTAGCGGGGGAACCGTGTCGCAGTTCTTC. Its translation is CSARASGGTVSQFF. The rearrangement uses TRBV20-1 and TRBJ2-1, with TRBD2 matching 10 bases. This CDR3 contains 14 residues. With 3 bases clipped from V and 12 bases from J, the junction kept 11 bases outside the gene matches. Germline V gene data show CDR1 as DFQATT and CDR2 as SNEGSKA (reference sequence).